A selection of T cell receptor beta chains follows, all from one sample in a study of OX40 agonist ivuxolimab in advanced cancers. Generated by immunoSEQ multiplex PCR, the TCRdb table keeps only in-frame clones and is missing some. This sample has over 85,000 clones, with roughly 90% found just once. Specimen: CD4+ or CD8+ T cells sorted from blood, collected in a trial of the OX40 agonist ivuxolimab. These receptors were collected from an adult with an advanced solid tumor such as melanoma, head and neck, liver or kidney cancer. Each CDR3 is given with its conserved first and last residue. A D gene is named only where the DNA matches it firmly. Clone size is shown for a subset of rows, as once, few, many or a class of expanded clone.

clone_size	v_call	j_call	d_call	cdr3_nt	cdr3_aa
.	TRBV5-4	TRBJ2-1	.	TGTGCCAGCAGCTTGTCGACTACCGCTTGGAATGAGCAGTTCTTC	CASSLSTTAWNEQFF
.	TRBV6-1	TRBJ1-2	TRBD1	TGTGCCAGCAGTAGGGACAGGACTTATGGCTACACCTTC	CASSRDRTYGYTF
.	TRBV9	TRBJ2-1	.	TGTGCCAGCAGCAACCACCTGGCAGGTATACATGAGCAGTTCTTC	CASSNHLAGIHEQFF
.	TRBV10-3	TRBJ2-7	.	TGTGCCATCAGTGACCCCGGGACGGCCTCCTACGAGCAGTACTTC	CAISDPGTASYEQYF
.	TRBV7-3	TRBJ2-1	.	TGTGCCAGCAGCCCAACAGGGCGTGGGGATGAGCAGTTCTTC	CASSPTGRGDEQFF
.	TRBV5-8	TRBJ2-1	TRBD2	TGTGCCAGCAGCCTCGCCCGGCTAGCGGGAGGTTCCTACAATGAGCAGTTCTTC	CASSLARLAGGSYNEQFF
.	TRBV21-1	TRBJ1-1	.	TGTGCCAGCAGCAACGGGACAGGGGAAATGAACACTGAAGCTTTCTTT	CASSNGTGEMNTEAFF
once	TRBV7-6	TRBJ2-2	TRBD1	TGTGCCAGCAGCTTACAGGGGGCGCCCGGGGAGCTGTTTTTT	CASSLQGAPGELFF
.	TRBV6-1	TRBJ2-7	TRBD2	TGTGCCAGCAGTGGGTCGACTAGCGCTTCCTACGAGCAGTACTTC	CASSGSTSASYEQYF
.	TRBV7-9	TRBJ2-4	TRBD1	TGTGCCAGCAGCTCTACCCCGGGACAGGTCCCAGCCAAAAACATTCAGTACTTC	CASSSTPGQVPAKNIQYF
.	TRBV7-9	TRBJ1-4	.	TGTGCCAGCAGCCCAACCAGGGAAAATGAAAAACTGTTTTTT	CASSPTRENEKLFF
.	TRBV7-9	TRBJ2-6	TRBD1	TGTGCCAGCAGCTTCGTGGGACAGAAAATTAACTCTGGGGCCAACGTCCTGACTTTC	CASSFVGQKINSGANVLTF
.	TRBV5-4	TRBJ1-6	TRBD1	TGTGCCAGCAGGGTCGGGACAGACAAATCCCTCCACTTT	CASRVGTDKSLHF
.	TRBV20-1	TRBJ2-1	.	TGCAGTGCTAGACCTACCGGTGAGCAGTTCTTC	CSARPTGEQFF
.	TRBV19	TRBJ2-7	TRBD2	TGTGCCAGTAGTATTTTGAGCGGGGCCTCTCGATACGAGCAGTACTTC	CASSILSGASRYEQYF
.	TRBV7-8	TRBJ2-7	TRBD2	TGTGCCAGCAGCCCTGGACTAGCCTCCTACGAGCAGTACTTC	CASSPGLASYEQYF
.	TRBV7-2	TRBJ2-1	TRBD2	TGTGCCAGTCAGACCGTAGGGACTAGCACCAATGAGCAGTTCTTC	CASQTVGTSTNEQFF
.	TRBV5-5	TRBJ2-7	TRBD1	TGTGCCAGCAGCATGGACAGGGGAGCGGCTTACGAGCAGTACTTC	CASSMDRGAAYEQYF
.	TRBV28	TRBJ1-1	.	TGTGCCAGCAATCGGGAGCGGAACACTGAAGCTTTCTTT	CASNRERNTEAFF
.	TRBV27	TRBJ2-7	.	TGTGCCAGCAGTTTATACGGACATTTGCTTTACGAGCAGTACTTC	CASSLYGHLLYEQYF
once	TRBV6-6	TRBJ2-3	TRBD2	TGTGCCAGCAGAATTAGCGGGAGGGCCGGGGCAGATACGCAGTATTTT	CASRISGRAGADTQYF
.	TRBV7-2	TRBJ2-2	TRBD2	TGTGCCAGCAGCTTAGGACTAGCGGGAGCCGGGGAGCTGTTTTTT	CASSLGLAGAGELFF
few	TRBV7-9	TRBJ2-3	.	TGTGCCAGCAGCTTATCGCGGGGTCAGGCGGATACGCAGTATTTT	CASSLSRGQADTQYF
.	TRBV6-5	TRBJ2-7	.	TGTGCCAGCAGGATCGACAGGAGGGGCTACTACGAGCAGTACTTC	CASRIDRRGYYEQYF
.	TRBV29-1	TRBJ1-1	.	TGCAGCGTTGAACCGGGTTCCGGTGAAGCTTTCTTT	CSVEPGSGEAFF
.	TRBV7-9	TRBJ2-1	TRBD1	TGTGCCAGCAGCTACCCCGGGACAGGGGAGAGGAATGAGCAGTTCTTC	CASSYPGTGERNEQFF
.	TRBV7-2	TRBJ1-2	.	TGTGCCAGCAGTACAGGGTTGTTACGTGGCTACACCTTC	CASSTGLLRGYTF
.	TRBV6-1	TRBJ2-7	TRBD1	TGTGCCAGCAGATTGACAGGGAACTACGAGCAGTACTTC	CASRLTGNYEQYF
few	TRBV2	TRBJ2-2	.	TGTGCCAGCGAACGGGATACGAACACCGGGGAGCTGTTTTTT	CASERDTNTGELFF
.	TRBV6-6	TRBJ2-7	.	TGTGCCAGTAGGACCGCCGGGATGTACGAGCAGTACTTC	CASRTAGMYEQYF
once	TRBV5-1	TRBJ2-7	TRBD2	TGCGCCAGCAGCGTGGGACTTGGACTAGCGGACTACGAGCAGTACTTC	CASSVGLGLADYEQYF
.	TRBV6-1	TRBJ1-6	.	TGTGCCAGCAGTGAAGCTGCAGGGGTTCTCTCACCCCTCCACTTT	CASSEAAGVLSPLHF
once	TRBV19	TRBJ2-3	TRBD2	TGTGCCAGTAGTACTATAGCGGGAGTGGAAGATACGCAGTATTTT	CASSTIAGVEDTQYF
once	TRBV7-2	TRBJ2-1	TRBD1	TGTGCCAGCAGCTACGGGACAGGGTTAGTGAACAATGAGCAGTTCTTC	CASSYGTGLVNNEQFF
once	TRBV28	TRBJ2-7	TRBD2	TGTGCCAGCAGCTTAGGCGTGGGAGGGTACGAGCAGTACTTC	CASSLGVGGYEQYF
.	TRBV6-1	TRBJ2-5	.	TGTGCCAGCAGAGAGCTACAAATGAGAGAGACCCAGTACTTC	CASRELQMRETQYF
.	TRBV5-1	TRBJ2-7	.	TGCGCCAGCAGCACGGCCGGGGCTGTCTACGAGCAGTACTTC	CASSTAGAVYEQYF
once	TRBV4-1	TRBJ2-7	.	TGCGCCAGCAGCCCACTGGCCAAGCACGAGCAGTACTTC	CASSPLAKHEQYF
once	TRBV9	TRBJ2-2	TRBD2	TGTGCCAGCAGCACAAGCGGGACGAACACCGGGGAGCTGTTTTTT	CASSTSGTNTGELFF
.	TRBV5-6	TRBJ2-7	.	TGTGCCAGCAGCTTGTATTCCGTACCGGGTTGGCAGTACTTC	CASSLYSVPGWQYF
.	TRBV10-2	TRBJ1-4	TRBD1	TGCGCCAGCAGTGAACAGGGGTCAACTAATGAAAAACTGTTTTTT	CASSEQGSTNEKLFF
.	TRBV7-3	TRBJ2-1	.	TGTGCCAGCAGCCAGGGAGGCGGATACAATGAGCAGTTCTTC	CASSQGGGYNEQFF
.	TRBV7-2	TRBJ2-1	TRBD2	TGTGCCAGCAGCTTAGGGGCGGGAGTGGGTAATGAGCAGTTCTTC	CASSLGAGVGNEQFF
.	TRBV7-8	TRBJ2-7	.	TGTGCCAGCAGCTCCCTAGGAGGGGCACTAAACCCCCCTTACGAGCAGTACTTC	CASSSLGGALNPPYEQYF
.	TRBV28	TRBJ2-2	TRBD1	TGTGCCAGCAGTTTATTCGGGACAGCGAACACCGGGGAGCTGTTTTTT	CASSLFGTANTGELFF
.	TRBV4-2	TRBJ2-1	TRBD2	TGTGCCAGCAGCCAAGAGTCAGCGGGAGGCTACAATGAGCAGTTCTTC	CASSQESAGGYNEQFF
.	TRBV5-1	TRBJ2-3	TRBD2	TGCGCCAGCAGCTTGGCTCCTAGCGGGCTCGCAGATACGCAGTATTTT	CASSLAPSGLADTQYF
.	TRBV9	TRBJ2-5	.	TGTGCCAGCAGCGTAGGGGGAATTAGCCAAGAGACCCAGTACTTC	CASSVGGISQETQYF
.	TRBV6-5	TRBJ1-5	.	TGTGCCAGCAGCCTCCGACAGCATAGCAATCAGCCCCAGCATTTT	CASSLRQHSNQPQHF
.	TRBV28	TRBJ1-1	.	TGTGCCAGCAGTCCGTTACAGGGACTAACTGAAGCTTTCTTT	CASSPLQGLTEAFF
.	TRBV6-5	TRBJ2-3	TRBD1	TGTGCCAGCAGTTCCCGGCGGGACAGGGGGGATACGCAGTATTTT	CASSSRRDRGDTQYF
.	TRBV2	TRBJ2-1	TRBD2	TGTGCCAGCAGTGAAAGGGAGGGCCTACGCAATGAGCAGTTCTTC	CASSEREGLRNEQFF